Reported below is one TCR beta chain. The CDR3 is 18 amino acids. With 5 bases removed from V and 2 bases from J, the gap between germline ends came to 25 bases. The germline CDR1 and CDR2 sequences are MNHNS and SASEGT. The data were obtained in a study of CD8 T cells in Susac syndrome. It was with random hexamers that about 0.45 to 1 ug RNA was reverse transcribed. With immunoSEQ multiplex PCR, TCR beta CDR3 was amplified across 54 Vbeta and 13 Jbeta. TCRdb reprocessed the immunoSEQ multiplex PCR reads with MiXCR, giving one entry per CDR3 protein. The data hold approximately 100,000 distinct CDR3 sequences, with around 93% observed a single time.

V and J are TRBV6-1 and TRBJ2-7; D might be TRBD2 (7 bases). Input material: CD8+ T cells from PBMCs. The TCR was taken from a human donor in good health. CDR3 DNA sequence: TGTGCCAGCAGTCAAACTGGGGGGGCCGCGGCGAATCCCTACGAGCAGTACTTC. Encoded protein: CASSQTGGAAANPYEQYF.